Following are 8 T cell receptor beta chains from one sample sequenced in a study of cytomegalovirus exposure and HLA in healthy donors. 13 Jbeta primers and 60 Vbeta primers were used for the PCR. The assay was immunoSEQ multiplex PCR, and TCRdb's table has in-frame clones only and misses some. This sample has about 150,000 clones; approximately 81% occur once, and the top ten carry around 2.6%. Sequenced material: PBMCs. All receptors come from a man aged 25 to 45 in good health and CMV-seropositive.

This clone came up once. CDR3 nucleotide sequence: TGTGCCAGCAGTTACCCTACACGACAACAGCCCCAGCATTTT. The encoded protein is CASSYPTRQQPQHF. The V gene is TRBV6-7, the J gene TRBJ1-5, with no clear D. TRBV6-7 is labeled an ORF, and its function is uncertain. The V and J ends lost 2 bases and 7 bases respectively, with 12 bases between them. The CDR3 extends over 14 amino acids.

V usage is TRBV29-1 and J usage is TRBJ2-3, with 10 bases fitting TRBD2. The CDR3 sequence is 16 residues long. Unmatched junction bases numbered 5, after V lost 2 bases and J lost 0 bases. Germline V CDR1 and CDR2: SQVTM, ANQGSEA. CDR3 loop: CSVERTSGTSTDTQYF. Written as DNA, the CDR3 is TGCAGCGTTGAACGGACTAGCGGTACTAGCACAGATACGCAGTATTTT.

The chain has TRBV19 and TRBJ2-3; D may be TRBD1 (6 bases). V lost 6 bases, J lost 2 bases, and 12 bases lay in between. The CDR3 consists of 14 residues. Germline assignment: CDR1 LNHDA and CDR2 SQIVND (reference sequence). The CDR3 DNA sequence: TGTGCCAGTAGAGGGGGAGCTAACACAGATACGCAGTATTTT. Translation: CASRGGANTDTQYF.

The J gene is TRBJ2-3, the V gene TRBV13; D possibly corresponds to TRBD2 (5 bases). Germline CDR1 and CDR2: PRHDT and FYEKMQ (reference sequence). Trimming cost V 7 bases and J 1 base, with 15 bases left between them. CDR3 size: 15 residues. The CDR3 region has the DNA TGTGCCAGCACCTCCGCGTCGGAGGGCACAGATACGCAGTATTTT. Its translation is CASTSASEGTDTQYF.

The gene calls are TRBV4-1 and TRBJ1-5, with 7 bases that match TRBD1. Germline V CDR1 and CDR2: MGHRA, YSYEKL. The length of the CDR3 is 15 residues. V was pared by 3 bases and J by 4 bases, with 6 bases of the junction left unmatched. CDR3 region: CASSHAGTENQPQHF. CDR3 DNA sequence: TGCGCCAGCAGCCATGCAGGGACAGAGAATCAGCCCCAGCATTTT.

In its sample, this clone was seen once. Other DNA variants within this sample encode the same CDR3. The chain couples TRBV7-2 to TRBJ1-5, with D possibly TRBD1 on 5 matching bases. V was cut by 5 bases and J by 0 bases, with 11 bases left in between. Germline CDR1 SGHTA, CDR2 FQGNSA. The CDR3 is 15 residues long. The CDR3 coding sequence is TGTGCCAGCAGCCTTCAGGGTTATAGCAATCAGCCCCAGCATTTT. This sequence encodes CASSLQGYSNQPQHF.

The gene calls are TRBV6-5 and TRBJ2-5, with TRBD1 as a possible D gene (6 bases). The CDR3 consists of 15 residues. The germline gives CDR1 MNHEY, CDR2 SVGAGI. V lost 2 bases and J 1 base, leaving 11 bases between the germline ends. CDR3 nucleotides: TGTGCCAGCAGTTACGGTACAGGGTTCCAAGAGACCCAGTACTTC. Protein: CASSYGTGFQETQYF.

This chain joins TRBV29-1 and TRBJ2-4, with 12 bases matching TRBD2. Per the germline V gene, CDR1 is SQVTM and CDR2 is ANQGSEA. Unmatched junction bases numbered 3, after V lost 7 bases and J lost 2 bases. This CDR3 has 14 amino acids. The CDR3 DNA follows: TGCAGCGCCGGGACTAGCGGGTCCAAAAACATTCAGTACTTC. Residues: CSAGTSGSKNIQYF.